This T cell receptor beta chain came from a study of memory CD4+ T cells and cytomegalovirus serostatus. Study-wide points: Suggested: most of the CMV-linked TCR signature lies in CD4+ memory cells. Of 164 reported CMV TCRbeta sequences, 65 to 85 were found in memory CD4+ repertoires.

Germline V lookup: CDR1 SQVTM, CDR2 ANQGSEA. The length of the CDR3 is 14 residues. Between the trimmed V and J ends, which lost 1 base and 4 bases, there was a span of 11 bases. The sort gate was single viable CD3+CD4+CD8-CD45RO+ cells for memory CD4+ T cells. The table came from immunoSEQ multiplex PCR; TCRdb's copy has only in-frame clones and leaves some out. Of about 73,000 clones in the sample, roughly 80% were seen once. In regard to this clone: What it recognizes is unknown.

Sequencing was carried out using memory CD4+ T cells from blood. This sequence was found in an adult in good health and CMV-seropositive. V is TRBV29-1 and J is TRBJ1-5, with D possibly matching TRBD1 (5 bases). As DNA, the CDR3 is TGCAGCGTTGAAGGGGGCCGGATAAATCAGCCCCAGCATTTT. Protein product: CSVEGGRINQPQHF. The full variable domain, its missing parts supplied by reference TRBV29-1 and TRBJ1-5, is SAVISQKPSRDICQRGTSLTIQCQVDSQVTMMFWYRQQPGQSLTLIATANQGSEATYESGFVIDKFPISRPNLTFSTLTVSNMSPEDSSIYLCSVEGGRINQPQHFGDGTRLSIL.